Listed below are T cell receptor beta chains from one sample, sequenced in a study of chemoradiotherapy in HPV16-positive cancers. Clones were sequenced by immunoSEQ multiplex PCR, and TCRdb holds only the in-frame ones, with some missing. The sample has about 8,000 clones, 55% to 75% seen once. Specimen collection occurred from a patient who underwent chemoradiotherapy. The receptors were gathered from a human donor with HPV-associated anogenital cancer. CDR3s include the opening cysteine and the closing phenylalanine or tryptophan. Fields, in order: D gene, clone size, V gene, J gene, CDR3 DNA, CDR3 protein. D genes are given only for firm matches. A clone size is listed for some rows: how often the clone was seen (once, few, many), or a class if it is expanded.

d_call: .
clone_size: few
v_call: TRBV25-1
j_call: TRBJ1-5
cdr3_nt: TGTGCCAGCAGTGATCAGGGGCTTAATCAGCCCCAGCATTTT
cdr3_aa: CASSDQGLNQPQHF

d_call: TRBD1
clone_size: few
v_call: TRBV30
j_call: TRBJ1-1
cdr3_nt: TGTGCCCGAACCCCGGGACAGGGGTTGACTGAAGCTTTCTTT
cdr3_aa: CARTPGQGLTEAFF

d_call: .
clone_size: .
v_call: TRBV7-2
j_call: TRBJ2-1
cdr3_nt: TGTGCCAGCAGCCCAGACCGACGTTCCTACAATGAGCAGTTCTTC
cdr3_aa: CASSPDRRSYNEQFF

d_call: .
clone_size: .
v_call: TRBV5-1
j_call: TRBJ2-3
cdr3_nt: TGCGCCAGCGAAGGGGGACTCACAGATACGCAGTATTTT
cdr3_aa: CASEGGLTDTQYF

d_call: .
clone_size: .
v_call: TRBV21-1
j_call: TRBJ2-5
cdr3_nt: TGTGCCAGCAGCAAAGATCAAGAGACCCAGTACTTC
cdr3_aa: CASSKDQETQYF

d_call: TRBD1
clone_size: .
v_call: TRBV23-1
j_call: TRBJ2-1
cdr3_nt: TGCGCCAGCAGTCAATCCAAACCCGCAGGGGGTTACAATGAGCAGTTCTTC
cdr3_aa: CASSQSKPAGGYNEQFF

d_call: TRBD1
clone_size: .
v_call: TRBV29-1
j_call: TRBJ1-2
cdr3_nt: TGCAGCGTTGAGAAACAGGGGAGTCCCTATGGCTACACCTTC
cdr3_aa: CSVEKQGSPYGYTF

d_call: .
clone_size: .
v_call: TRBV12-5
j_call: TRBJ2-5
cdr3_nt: TGTGCTAGTGGGTCCCGAGGCCAAGAGACCCAGTACTTC
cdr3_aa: CASGSRGQETQYF

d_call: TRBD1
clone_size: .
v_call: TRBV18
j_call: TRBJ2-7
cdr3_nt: TGTGCCAGCTCACAAGACAGGGAGTACGAGCAGTACTTC
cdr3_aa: CASSQDREYEQYF

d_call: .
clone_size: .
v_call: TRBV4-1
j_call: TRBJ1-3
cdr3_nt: TGCGCCAGCAGCCAAGAGCGTTCCAGGGTCTCTGGAAACACCATATATTTT
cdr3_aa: CASSQERSRVSGNTIYF

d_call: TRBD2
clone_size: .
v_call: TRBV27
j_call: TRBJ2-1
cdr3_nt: TGTGCCAGCAGTTCGTCGGGGGGCTCCTACAATGAGCAGTTCTTC
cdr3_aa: CASSSSGGSYNEQFF

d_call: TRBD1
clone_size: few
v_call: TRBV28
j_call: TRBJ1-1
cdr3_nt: TGTGCCAGCAGTGTCCTAGGGGGCGATACTGAAGCTTTCTTT
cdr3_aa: CASSVLGGDTEAFF

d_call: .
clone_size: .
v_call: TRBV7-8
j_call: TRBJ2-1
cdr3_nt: TGTGCCAGCAGCTTGGGATACCGCTCGATCAATGAGCAGTTCTTC
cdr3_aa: CASSLGYRSINEQFF

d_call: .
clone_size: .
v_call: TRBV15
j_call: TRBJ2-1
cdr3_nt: TGTGCCACCAGCAGAGATCCCAGGTACAATGAGCAGTTCTTC
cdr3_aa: CATSRDPRYNEQFF

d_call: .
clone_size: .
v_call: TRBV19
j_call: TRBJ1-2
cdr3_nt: TGTGCCAGTAGTATTCGGCGGGGGAACTATGGCTACACCTTC
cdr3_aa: CASSIRRGNYGYTF

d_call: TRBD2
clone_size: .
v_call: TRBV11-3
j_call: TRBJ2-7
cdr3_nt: TGTGCCAGCAGCACCCGTAGCGGGAACTACGAGCAGTACTTC
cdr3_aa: CASSTRSGNYEQYF

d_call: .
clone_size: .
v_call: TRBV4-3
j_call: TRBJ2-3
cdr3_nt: TGCGCCAGCAGCCAAGAGGACCTTAGCGGACCTAGCACAGATACGCAGTATTTT
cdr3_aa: CASSQEDLSGPSTDTQYF

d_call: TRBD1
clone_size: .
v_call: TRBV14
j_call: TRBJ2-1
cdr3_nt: TGTGCCAGCAGCCAAGTGGGACAGGCGCGAACCAATGAGCAGTTCTTC
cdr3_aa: CASSQVGQARTNEQFF

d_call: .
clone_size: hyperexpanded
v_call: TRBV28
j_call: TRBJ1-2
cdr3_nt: TGTGCCAGCGTCGGCGGAGGAAGATCGGGGGATGGCTACACCTTC
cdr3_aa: CASVGGGRSGDGYTF

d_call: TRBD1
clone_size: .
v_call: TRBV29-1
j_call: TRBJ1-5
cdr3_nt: TGCAGCGCTGGGGACAGGCCTGTGACAAATCAGCCCCAGCATTTT
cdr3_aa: CSAGDRPVTNQPQHF

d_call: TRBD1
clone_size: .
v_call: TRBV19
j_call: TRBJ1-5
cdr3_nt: TGTGCCAGTAGGGAAACGGACAGGCCCTGGTTGAGAAGCAATCAGCCCCAGCATTTT
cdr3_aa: CASRETDRPWLRSNQPQHF

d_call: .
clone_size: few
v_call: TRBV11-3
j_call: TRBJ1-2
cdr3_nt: TGTGCCAGCAGCTATAGGTCTGGGGAGAATGGCTACACCTTC
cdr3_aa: CASSYRSGENGYTF

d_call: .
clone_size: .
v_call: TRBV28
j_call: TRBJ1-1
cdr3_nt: TGTGCCAGCAGTTTATCTGTGAACACTGAAGCTTTCTTT
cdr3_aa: CASSLSVNTEAFF

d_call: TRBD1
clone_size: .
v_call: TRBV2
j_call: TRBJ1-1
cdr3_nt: TGTGCCAGCAGCACAGACAGGGCCACTGAAGCTTTCTTT
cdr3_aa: CASSTDRATEAFF

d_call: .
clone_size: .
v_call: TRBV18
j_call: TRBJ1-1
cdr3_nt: TGTGCCAGCTCACCGGACACGGCTTTTGAAGCTTTCTTT
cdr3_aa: CASSPDTAFEAFF

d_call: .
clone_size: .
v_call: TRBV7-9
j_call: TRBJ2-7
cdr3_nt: TGTGCCAGCAGCTTAGAGGACGGGTTCACGGACCAGACGTACTTC
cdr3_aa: CASSLEDGFTDQTYF

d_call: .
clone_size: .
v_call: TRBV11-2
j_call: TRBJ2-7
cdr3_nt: TGTGCCAGCAGAAACCCGGGACTCGAATACGAGCAGTACTTC
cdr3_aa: CASRNPGLEYEQYF

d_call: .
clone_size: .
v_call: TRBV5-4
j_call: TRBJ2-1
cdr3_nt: TGTGCCAGCAGCTCTACGGGAGATGAGCAGTTCTTC
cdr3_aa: CASSSTGDEQFF

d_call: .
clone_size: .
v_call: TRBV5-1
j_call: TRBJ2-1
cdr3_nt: TGCGCCAGCAGCCAAGGACAAACCTACAATGAGCAGTTCTTC
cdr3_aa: CASSQGQTYNEQFF

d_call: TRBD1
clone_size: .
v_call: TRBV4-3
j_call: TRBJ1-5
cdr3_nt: TGCGCCAGCAGCCAACGTACAGGGGGCGGTCAGCCCCAGCATTTT
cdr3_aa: CASSQRTGGGQPQHF

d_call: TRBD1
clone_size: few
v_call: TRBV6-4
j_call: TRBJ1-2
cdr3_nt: TGTGCCAGCAGTCCGACAGGGGAATTTGGGGGCTACACCTTC
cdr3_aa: CASSPTGEFGGYTF

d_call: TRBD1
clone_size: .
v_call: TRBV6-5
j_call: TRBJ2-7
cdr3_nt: TGTGCCAGCAGTTACTCGATCAAGGGGGCGGATGAGCAGTACTTC
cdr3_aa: CASSYSIKGADEQYF

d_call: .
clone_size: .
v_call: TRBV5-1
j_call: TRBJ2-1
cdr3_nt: TGCGCCAGCAGCTTGGGCGGCGTCAATGAGCAGTTCTTC
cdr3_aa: CASSLGGVNEQFF

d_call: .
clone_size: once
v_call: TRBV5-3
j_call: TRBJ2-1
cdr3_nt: TGTGCCAGAAGCTTGCCCCCAGCGGCCTCCTACAATGAGCAGTTCTTC
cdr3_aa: CARSLPPAASYNEQFF

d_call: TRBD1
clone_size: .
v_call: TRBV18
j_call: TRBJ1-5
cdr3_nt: TGTGCCAGCTCACCAGGGACAGAGAGCAATCAGCCCCAGCATTTT
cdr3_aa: CASSPGTESNQPQHF

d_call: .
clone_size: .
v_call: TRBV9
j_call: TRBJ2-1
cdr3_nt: TGTGCCAGCAGCCCACACAATGAGCAGTTCTTC
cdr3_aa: CASSPHNEQFF

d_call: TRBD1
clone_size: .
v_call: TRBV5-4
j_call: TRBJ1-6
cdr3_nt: TGTGCCAGCAGCTTGGGACAGGGTAATTCACCCCTCCACTTT
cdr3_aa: CASSLGQGNSPLHF

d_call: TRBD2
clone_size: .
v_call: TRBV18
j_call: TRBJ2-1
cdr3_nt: TGTGCCAGCTCACCAACACTAGCGGGGGAGGAGCAGTTCTTC
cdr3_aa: CASSPTLAGEEQFF

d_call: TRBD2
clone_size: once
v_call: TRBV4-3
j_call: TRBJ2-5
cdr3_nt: TGCGCCAGCAGCCCAGGGCTAGCGGGGGGGGTTGTGGACTTC
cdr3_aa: CASSPGLAGGVVDF

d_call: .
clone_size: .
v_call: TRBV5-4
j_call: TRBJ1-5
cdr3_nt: TGTGCCAGCAGAAGAGACCCCAATCAGCCCCAGCATTTT
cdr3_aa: CASRRDPNQPQHF

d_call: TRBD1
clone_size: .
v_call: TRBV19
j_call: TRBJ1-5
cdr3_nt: TGTGCCAGTAGCGGACAGGGGGCACAGCATAGCAATCAGCCCCAGCATTTT
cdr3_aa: CASSGQGAQHSNQPQHF

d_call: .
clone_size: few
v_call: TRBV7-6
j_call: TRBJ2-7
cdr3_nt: TGTGCCAGCAGCCCGGGCTTTGATGCCTACGAGCAGTACTTC
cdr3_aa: CASSPGFDAYEQYF

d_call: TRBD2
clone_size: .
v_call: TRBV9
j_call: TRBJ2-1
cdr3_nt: TGTGCCAGCAGCCCTAGAGGGACTAGCGGGGGGCCCTCCAATGAGCAGTTCTTC
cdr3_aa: CASSPRGTSGGPSNEQFF

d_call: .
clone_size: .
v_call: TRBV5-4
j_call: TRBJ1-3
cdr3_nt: TGTGCCAGCAGCTTGGGGGGTCGAAGCTCTGGAAACACCATATATTTT
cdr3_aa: CASSLGGRSSGNTIYF

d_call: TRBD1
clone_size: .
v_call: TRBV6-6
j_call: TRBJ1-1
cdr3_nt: TGTGCCAGCAGGGGACAGGGGCGGGACACTGAAGCTTTCTTT
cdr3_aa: CASRGQGRDTEAFF

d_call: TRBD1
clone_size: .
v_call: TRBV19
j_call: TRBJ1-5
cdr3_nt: TGTGCCAGTAGTCGACAGGGGGATCAGCCCCAGCATTTT
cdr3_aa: CASSRQGDQPQHF

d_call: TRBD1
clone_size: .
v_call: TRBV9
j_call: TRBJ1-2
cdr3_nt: TGTGCCAGCAGCGTTGAGGGGGCTTATGGCTACACCTTC
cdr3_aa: CASSVEGAYGYTF